The next 28 T cell receptor beta chains were all read from a single sample in a study of blood T cell repertoires in COVID-19. Generated by immunoSEQ multiplex PCR, the TCRdb table keeps only in-frame clones and is missing some. The sample has 75,000 to 95,000 clones, around four fifths seen once. The sample comprised peripheral blood. These receptors all come from an elderly man with active or convalescent COVID-19.

The V call is TRBV7-2, the J call TRBJ2-1; TRBD2 might be the D (7 bases). Germline V gene sequence: CDR1 SGHTA, CDR2 FQGNSA. The CDR3 is 15 residues long. V lost 5 bases and J 5 bases, leaving 16 bases between the germline ends. In DNA form, the CDR3 reads TGTGCCAGCAGCCTAGGGGGGCTAGCGGACAATGAGCAGTTCTTC. Its translation: CASSLGGLADNEQFF.

The chain joins TRBV3-1 (or the pseudogene TRBV3-2) to TRBJ1-1; TRBD1 is a possible D gene (6 bases). Trimming removed 4 bases from V and 3 bases from J, with 15 bases in between. This CDR3 contains 15 residues. The germline V gene has CDR1 LGHDT and CDR2 YNNKEL (reference sequence). CDR3 sequence: CASSPAGGLDTEAFF. The CDR3, as DNA: TGTGCCAGCAGCCCCGCCGGGGGGCTAGACACTGAAGCTTTCTTT.

The CDR3 sequence is CAWTGTDNSPLHF. The CDR3 DNA follows: TGTGCCTGGACCGGGACAGATAATTCACCCCTCCACTTT. The chain has TRBV30 and TRBJ1-6; 7 bases agree with TRBD1. With 4 bases clipped from V and 5 bases from J, the junction kept 2 bases outside the gene matches. This CDR3 region has 13 residues. CDR1 is GTSNPN and CDR2 is SVGIG in the germline V gene (reference sequence).

The rearrangement joins TRBV30 to TRBJ1-1, with 9 bases lining up with TRBD1. Germline loops: CDR1 GTSNPN, CDR2 SVGIG (reference sequence). This CDR3 region has 12 residues. The V and J ends lost 8 bases and 5 bases, in that order; junction bases with no gene match: 6. In DNA, the CDR3 is TGTGCCGAACAGGGGGCTGGGACTGAAGCTTTCTTT. Amino acid sequence: CAEQGAGTEAFF.

J is TRBJ2-3 and V is TRBV5-1; D gene uncertain. Trimming cost V 3 bases and J 0 bases, with 11 bases left between them. Looked up from germline, CDR1 is SGHRS and CDR2 is YFSETQ. There are 15 residues in the CDR3. In DNA, the CDR3 is TGCGCCAGCAGCTGGTCACGAGTTAGCACAGATACGCAGTATTTT. Its protein is CASSWSRVSTDTQYF.

J is TRBJ1-1 and V is TRBV5-1; D is ambiguous. The CDR3 covers 14 residues. The germline V gene has CDR1 SGHRS and CDR2 YFSETQ. Trimming pared 6 bases from V and 1 base from J, leaving 13 bases between. The DNA of the CDR3 is TGCGCCAGCAACAAGGGAGGAGGGAACACTGAAGCTTTCTTT. Protein: CASNKGGGNTEAFF.

The chain couples TRBV7-2 to TRBJ2-1, with D maybe TRBD2 (5 bases). The CDR3 is 14 residues long. CDR1 is SGHTA, CDR2 FQGNSA, per germline. The V gene lost 1 base and the J gene lost 6 bases, with 10 bases spanning the gap. The CDR3 spells CASSLGFRGNEQFF. CDR3 nucleotide sequence: TGTGCCAGCAGCTTAGGTTTCCGGGGCAATGAGCAGTTCTTC.

The chain uses TRBV19 and TRBJ2-3, with unresolved D. V lost 3 bases, J lost 4 bases, and 8 bases lay in between. This CDR3 has 13 residues. CDR1 LNHDA and CDR2 SQIVND come from the germline V gene (reference sequence). CDR3 coding DNA: TGTGCCAGTAGTATTCCAGGATCAGATACGCAGTATTTT. It codes for CASSIPGSDTQYF.

In this sample, this clone turned up once. The chain has TRBV28 and TRBJ1-3; 10 nucleotides line up with TRBD1. In germline, CDR1 is MDHEN, CDR2 SYDVKM. With 6 bases clipped from V and 1 base from J, the junction kept 12 bases outside the gene matches. The CDR3 is made up of 18 amino acids. In DNA, the CDR3 is TGTGCCAGCAGGTATCAGACAGGGGGCAAGATTTCTGGAAACACCATATATTTT. Translated, it gives CASRYQTGGKISGNTIYF. The variable domain in full, completed from reference TRBV28 and TRBJ1-3, reads DVKVTQSSRYLVKRTGEKVFLECVQDMDHENMFWYRQDPGLGLRLIYFSYDVKMKEKGDIPEGYSVSREKKERFSLILESASTNQTSMYLCASRYQTGGKISGNTIYFGEGSWLTVV.

The chain employs TRBV2 and TRBJ1-1; D is unresolved. CDR3 size: 13 residues. Per germline, CDR1 SNHLY and CDR2 FYNNEI. V was cut by 6 bases and J by 0 bases, with 8 bases left in between. The CDR3 sequence: CASSTEVNTEAFF. For the CDR3, the DNA is TGTGCCAGCAGCACTGAAGTGAACACTGAAGCTTTCTTT.

The chain carries TRBV12-3 or TRBV12-4 and TRBJ1-1; possible D gene TRBD1, 5 bases. The CDR3 consists of 13 residues. V was clipped by 6 bases and J by 5 bases, with 13 bases between them. The CDR3 is CASSQTWTTEAFF. CDR3 sequence (DNA): TGTGCCAGCAGCCAGACCTGGACAACTGAAGCTTTCTTT.

The chain couples TRBV14 to TRBJ1-2; a possible D gene is TRBD1 (5 bases). The V and J ends lost 1 base and 2 bases respectively, with 5 bases between them. The CDR3 is 13 amino acids. From germline, CDR1 is SGHDN and CDR2 FVKESK. The CDR3 nucleotides read TGTGCCAGCAGCCAAGGACAGAACTATGGCTACACCTTC. Protein product: CASSQGQNYGYTF.

The chain combines TRBV5-1 with TRBJ2-5, with TRBD1 matching over 9 bases. The CDR3 is 15 amino acids. Germline V lookup: CDR1 SGHRS, CDR2 YFSETQ. The trim removed 0 bases at V and 5 bases at J, leaving 5 bases unmatched. The CDR3 region has the DNA TGCGCCAGCAGCTTGGCAAGACAGGGGGTGGAGACCCAGTACTTC. Amino acid sequence: CASSLARQGVETQYF.

The CDR3: CASSFRDRADQPQHF. CDR3 in DNA: TGTGCCAGCAGTTTCCGGGACAGGGCGGATCAGCCCCAGCATTTT. The chain combines TRBV27 with TRBJ1-5, with 9 bases aligning to TRBD1. The germline V gene has CDR1 MNHEY and CDR2 SMNVEV (reference sequence). This CDR3 is 15 amino acids long. Losses at the gene ends were 3 bases for V and 5 bases for J; bases not matched to a gene: 5.

This rearrangement joins TRBV28 to TRBJ1-1; D is perhaps TRBD1 (5 bases). The CDR3 runs to 14 residues. Trimming shortened V by 1 base and J by 3 bases, and 9 bases separated the two germline ends. Looked up from germline, CDR1 is MDHEN and CDR2 is SYDVKM. CDR3 bases: TGTGCCAGCAGTTTATCAGGGATAGACACTGAAGCTTTCTTT. Its translation is CASSLSGIDTEAFF.

The V and J genes are TRBV29-1 and TRBJ2-1; a possible D gene is TRBD1 (5 bases). V was clipped by 4 bases and J by 2 bases, with 9 bases between them. The length of the CDR3 is 13 residues. The germline V gene encodes CDR1 SQVTM and CDR2 ANQGSEA. CDR3 DNA sequence: TGCAGCGTTGTGTCCAGGGCCTACAATGAGCAGTTCTTC. Translated: CSVVSRAYNEQFF.

The chain has TRBV28 and TRBJ2-7, with TRBD1 matching 8 bases. With V trimmed by 0 bases and J by 6 bases, 7 bases remained unmatched. The CDR3 totals 15 residues. Germline V lookup: CDR1 MDHEN, CDR2 SYDVKM. The CDR3 nucleotides are TGTGCCAGCAGTTTATGGGGACAGGTGAGCTCCGAGCAGTACGTC. Amino acids: CASSLWGQVSSEQYV.

The chain combines TRBV24-1 with TRBJ1-5, with D possibly being TRBD1 (6 bases). Trimming took 4 bases from V and 2 from J, leaving 11 bases between them. The CDR3 loop spans 15 amino acids. From germline, CDR1 is KGHDR and CDR2 SFDVKD. This CDR3 reads CATSDPNRGNQPQHF. The CDR3 DNA is TGTGCCACCAGTGACCCTAACAGGGGCAATCAGCCCCAGCATTTT.

V and J are TRBV5-5 and TRBJ2-3; 11 nucleotides line up with TRBD2. Trimming removed 4 bases from V and 3 bases from J; junction bases left unmatched: 4. This CDR3 region has 15 residues. Germline V gene lookup returns CDR1 SGHKS and CDR2 YYEKEE (reference sequence). In nucleotides, the CDR3 is TGTGCCAGCAGCCTCGGGACTAGCGGAACAGATACGCAGTATTTT. Protein product: CASSLGTSGTDTQYF.

Comment on this clone: Different DNA sequences within this sample yield the same CDR3. The chain links TRBV12-5 to TRBJ1-1, with 7 bases matching TRBD1. Germline V gene lookup returns CDR1 LGHNT and CDR2 FRNRAP. CDR3 length: 15 residues. After removal of 1 base from V and 6 bases from J, the junction contained 8 bases not matched to a gene. CDR3 bases: TGTGCTAGTGGTTTGGCTCGACAGGGAGGAGCTGAAGCTTTCTTT. Translated, it gives CASGLARQGGAEAFF.

In DNA, the CDR3 is TGCGCCAGCAGCTATGAGGGGGCGAACACTGAAGCTTTCTTT. It specifies CASSYEGANTEAFF. V gene TRBV5-1 combines with J gene TRBJ1-1; TRBD1 matches 7 bases. The CDR3 is made up of 14 amino acids. J was trimmed by 1 base and V by 3 bases; bases with no gene match: 3. The V gene's germline CDR1 is SGHRS and CDR2 YFSETQ. Full variable domain (rest looked up from reference TRBV5-1 and TRBJ1-1): KAGVTQTPRYLIKTRGQQVTLSCSPISGHRSVSWYQQTPGQGLQFLFEYFSETQRNKGNFPGRFSGRQFSNSRSEMNVSTLELGDSALYLCASSYEGANTEAFFGQGTRLTVV.

The rearrangement uses TRBV12-3 or TRBV12-4 and TRBJ2-5, with unresolved D. This CDR3 has 13 amino acids. The V end lost 5 bases, the J end lost 5 bases, and 12 bases lay between the germline ends. This chain's CDR3 is CASSPSQLETQYF. CDR3 DNA: TGTGCCAGCAGTCCCTCCCAACTCGAGACCCAGTACTTC.

V and J are TRBV3-1 (or the pseudogene TRBV3-2) and TRBJ2-5; D perhaps matches TRBD1 (5 bases). V shed 1 base and J shed 5 bases, with 17 bases lying between them. CDR3 length: 16 amino acids. In germline, CDR1 is LGHDT, CDR2 YNNKEL (reference sequence). The CDR3 loop reads CASSQVSGQILETQYF. The CDR3 DNA is TGTGCCAGCAGCCAAGTGTCCGGACAAATATTGGAGACCCAGTACTTC.

This chain links TRBV15 with TRBJ2-2, with TRBD2 as a possible D gene (6 bases). The CDR3 is made up of 15 amino acids. Germline CDR1 LNHNV, CDR2 YYDKDF (reference sequence). Between the trimmed V and J ends, which lost 0 bases and 5 bases, there was a span of 10 bases. The CDR3 reads CATSREQAGTGELFF. CDR3 coding DNA: TGTGCCACCAGCAGAGAACAGGCGGGGACCGGGGAGCTGTTTTTT.

The chain uses TRBV30 and TRBJ1-2, with a possible D match to TRBD1 (6 bases). V was pared by 0 bases and J by 4 bases, with 6 bases between. Germline CDR1 GTSNPN, CDR2 SVGIG (reference sequence). The CDR3 contains 12 residues. The CDR3 protein is CAWSVQGYGYTF. The CDR3 coding sequence is TGTGCCTGGAGTGTACAGGGCTATGGCTACACCTTC.

The chain joins TRBV5-1 to TRBJ2-1; 8 positions agree with TRBD1. This CDR3 region has 16 residues. The V gene end was trimmed by 0 bases and the J gene end by 3 bases; junction bases not matched to a gene: 5. Germline V gives CDR1 SGHRS, CDR2 YFSETQ. The CDR3 bases are TGCGCCAGCAGCTTGGGGACAGGGTCCGGCTACAATGAGCAGTTCTTC. Protein: CASSLGTGSGYNEQFF.

The chain links TRBV10-3 to TRBJ2-1; possibly TRBD1 for D (6 bases). V lost 3 bases and J lost 6, with 12 bases in between. Germline V gives CDR1 ENHRY, CDR2 SYGVKD. CDR3 size: 14 residues. CDR3 bases: TGTGCCATCAGTGAACACACAGGGAGCAATGAGCAGTTCTTC. As protein: CAISEHTGSNEQFF.

The chain recombines TRBV5-1 with TRBJ2-1, with 11 nucleotides matching TRBD2. J was trimmed by 10 bases and V by 5 bases; bases with no gene match: 11. The CDR3 runs 15 residues. The germline CDR1 and CDR2 sequences are SGHRS and YFSETQ. CDR3 sequence (DNA): TGCGCCAGCAGTGATGTGCTAGCGGGAGGAGGGGAGCAGTTCTTC. This translates into CASSDVLAGGGEQFF.